This T cell receptor (beta chain) was found in a study of Ad26.COV2.S vaccination and SARS-CoV-2 variants. Whole-study findings and limits: Non-spike TCR breadth was similar in vaccine and placebo recipients.

Only in-frame clones appear in the TCRdb table, and some are missing; sequencing was by immunoSEQ multiplex PCR. The repertoire holds about 94,000 clones, approximately 82% seen once, with roughly 15% in the top ten. Remarks on this clone: The target antigen is unknown.

The J segment lost 3 bases and the V segment lost 3 bases, leaving 2 bases of the junction unmatched. This CDR3 spans 14 amino acids. CDR1 MDHEN and CDR2 SYDVKM come from the germline V gene. The chain combines TRBV28 with TRBJ2-7; 10 bases are a match to TRBD2. Sequenced material: peripheral blood, taken after recovery from COVID-19. The receptor comes from a human donor who had recovered from COVID-19. The chain's CDR3 is CASSLSGRDYEQYF. The CDR3 region has the DNA TGTGCCAGCAGTTTGAGCGGGAGGGACTACGAGCAGTACTTC.